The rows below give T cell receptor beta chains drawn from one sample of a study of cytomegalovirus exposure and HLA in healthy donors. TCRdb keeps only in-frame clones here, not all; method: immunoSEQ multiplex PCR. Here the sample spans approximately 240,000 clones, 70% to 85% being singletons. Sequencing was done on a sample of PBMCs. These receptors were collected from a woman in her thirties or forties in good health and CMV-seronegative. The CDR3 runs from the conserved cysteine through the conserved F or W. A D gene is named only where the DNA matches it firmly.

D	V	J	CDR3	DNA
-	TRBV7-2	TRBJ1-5	CASSAQGDQPQHF	TGTGCCAGCAGCGCACAGGGCGATCAGCCCCAGCATTTT
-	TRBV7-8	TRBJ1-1	CVSSLGRVMNTEAFF	TGTGTCAGCAGCTTAGGTAGAGTAATGAACACTGAAGCTTTCTTT
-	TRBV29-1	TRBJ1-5	CSVSRGLNQPQHF	TGCAGCGTGTCACGGGGACTCAATCAGCCCCAGCATTTT
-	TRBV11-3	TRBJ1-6	CASSLEAGSPLHF	TGTGCCAGCAGCTTAGAGGCGGGATCACCCCTCCACTTT
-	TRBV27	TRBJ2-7	CASGPPLYEQYF	TGTGCCAGCGGCCCCCCCCTCTACGAGCAGTACTTC
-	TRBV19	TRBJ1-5	CASSMGGYGNQPQHF	TGTGCCAGTAGTATGGGAGGGTACGGCAATCAGCCCCAGCATTTT
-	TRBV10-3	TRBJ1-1	CAISESQGRGSTEAFF	TGTGCCATCAGTGAGTCGCAGGGGCGAGGAAGCACTGAAGCTTTCTTT
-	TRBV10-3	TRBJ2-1	CAISEQVSDNEQFF	TGTGCCATCAGTGAGCAGGTGTCGGACAATGAGCAGTTCTTC
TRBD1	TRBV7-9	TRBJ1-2	CASSLPRDRDYGYTF	TGTGCCAGCAGCTTACCTAGGGACAGGGACTATGGCTACACCTTC
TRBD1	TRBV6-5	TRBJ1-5	CASRRDRANNQPQHF	TGTGCCAGCAGACGTGACAGGGCCAACAATCAGCCCCAGCATTTT
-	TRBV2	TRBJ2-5	CASSKTSPRGGETQYF	TGTGCCAGCAGCAAAACAAGCCCCCGAGGAGGTGAGACCCAGTACTTC
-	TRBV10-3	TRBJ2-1	CAISAVPQGNEQFF	TGTGCCATCAGTGCGGTCCCCCAGGGGAATGAGCAGTTCTTC
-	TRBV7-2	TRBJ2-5	CASSRGTAETQYF	TGTGCCAGCAGTAGGGGGACCGCAGAGACCCAGTACTTC
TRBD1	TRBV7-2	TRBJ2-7	CASSLVGQGNEQYF	TGTGCCAGCAGCTTAGTGGGACAGGGGAACGAGCAGTACTTC
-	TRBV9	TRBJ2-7	CASSVGIWEQGWGLYEQYF	TGTGCCAGCAGCGTGGGCATTTGGGAGCAGGGCTGGGGGCTCTACGAGCAGTACTTC
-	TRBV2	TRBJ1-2	CASSEPLAGIVDYGYTF	TGTGCCAGCAGTGAACCCCTGGCAGGGATTGTTGACTATGGCTACACCTTC
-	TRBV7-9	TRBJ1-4	CASSLASGRSEKLFF	TGTGCCAGCAGCTTAGCTTCGGGGAGGAGTGAAAAACTGTTTTTT
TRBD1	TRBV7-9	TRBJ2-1	CASSFPGDRGFYEQFF	TGTGCCAGCAGCTTCCCAGGGGACAGGGGGTTCTATGAGCAGTTCTTC
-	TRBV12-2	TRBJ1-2	CASLPMNRDNYGYTF	TGTGCAAGTCTCCCCATGAACAGGGACAACTATGGCTACACCTTC
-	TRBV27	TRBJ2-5	CASSLSRQETQYF	TGTGCCAGCAGTTTATCGCGTCAAGAGACCCAGTACTTC
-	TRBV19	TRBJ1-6	CASSIQAGKSNSPLHF	TGTGCCAGTAGTATCCAGGCGGGCAAGTCCAATTCACCCCTCCACTTT
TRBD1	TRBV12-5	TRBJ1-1	CASATPTGPAFF	TGTGCTAGTGCCACCCCGACAGGGCCAGCTTTCTTT
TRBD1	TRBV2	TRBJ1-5	CASSGTGTNQPQHF	TGTGCCAGCAGTGGGACAGGGACCAATCAGCCCCAGCATTTT